These T cell receptor beta chains were read from a single sample in a study of CD8 T cells in Susac syndrome. Each CDR3 protein gets one entry after TCRdb re-called the immunoSEQ multiplex PCR reads with MiXCR. The repertoire holds some 260,000 distinct CDR3 sequences, with around 83% as singletons. Sequencing input: CD8+ T cells from PBMCs. These receptors were obtained from a human donor with multiple sclerosis. Both conserved end residues are part of each CDR3. Fields, in order: D gene, clone size, J gene, V gene, CDR3 protein, CDR3 DNA. The D gene is left open where the match is weak. Not all rows give a size; the values are once, few, many and, for expanded clones, a class.

D gene: TRBD1
clone size: few
J gene: TRBJ2-7
V gene: TRBV7-3
CDR3 protein: CASSLGQGTYEQYF
CDR3 DNA: TGTGCCAGCAGCTTGGGACAGGGGACCTACGAGCAGTACTTC

D gene: TRBD2
clone size: .
J gene: TRBJ2-3
V gene: TRBV10-3
CDR3 protein: CAISESPGGLDTQYF
CDR3 DNA: TGTGCCATCAGTGAGTCACCGGGAGGTTTGGATACGCAGTATTTT

D gene: .
clone size: .
J gene: TRBJ1-5
V gene: TRBV27
CDR3 protein: CASSLISGVRQPQHF
CDR3 DNA: TGTGCCAGCAGTTTAATTTCCGGGGTGCGTCAGCCCCAGCATTTT

D gene: TRBD1
clone size: .
J gene: TRBJ2-1
V gene: TRBV12-3/TRBV12-4
CDR3 protein: CASSQSYRGRENEQFF
CDR3 DNA: TGTGCCAGCAGCCAATCCTACAGGGGGCGTGAGAATGAACAGTTCTTC

D gene: TRBD2
clone size: .
J gene: TRBJ2-7
V gene: TRBV20-1
CDR3 protein: CSARGRLAGYYEQYF
CDR3 DNA: TGCAGTGCTAGAGGTCGCCTAGCGGGATATTACGAGCAGTACTTC

D gene: TRBD2
clone size: .
J gene: TRBJ2-7
V gene: TRBV6-4
CDR3 protein: CASRMGLAGGPDYEQYF
CDR3 DNA: TGTGCCAGCAGGATGGGACTAGCGGGAGGGCCTGATTACGAGCAGTACTTC

D gene: .
clone size: .
J gene: TRBJ2-7
V gene: TRBV30
CDR3 protein: CAWSSASGDEQYF
CDR3 DNA: TGTGCCTGGAGTTCAGCAAGCGGAGACGAGCAGTACTTC

D gene: .
clone size: .
J gene: TRBJ2-3
V gene: TRBV9
CDR3 protein: CASSVLVTSTDTQYF
CDR3 DNA: TGTGCCAGCAGCGTCCTAGTTACTAGCACAGATACGCAGTATTTT

D gene: TRBD1
clone size: .
J gene: TRBJ2-3
V gene: TRBV27
CDR3 protein: CASSLSRGPDTQYF
CDR3 DNA: TGTGCCAGCAGTTTATCGAGGGGGCCAGATACGCAGTATTTT

D gene: TRBD1
clone size: few
J gene: TRBJ1-5
V gene: TRBV15
CDR3 protein: CATSRDREGAQPQHF
CDR3 DNA: TGTGCCACCAGCAGAGATCGGGAGGGGGCTCAGCCCCAGCATTTT

D gene: .
clone size: .
J gene: TRBJ2-5
V gene: TRBV11-2
CDR3 protein: CASSPGLDQETQYF
CDR3 DNA: TGTGCCAGCAGCCCCGGACTGGACCAAGAGACCCAGTACTTC

D gene: TRBD2
clone size: .
J gene: TRBJ2-3
V gene: TRBV20-1
CDR3 protein: CSATSLAGGPDTQYF
CDR3 DNA: TGCAGTGCTACCTCCCTAGCGGGGGGCCCAGATACGCAGTATTTT

D gene: .
clone size: once
J gene: TRBJ2-2
V gene: TRBV11-2
CDR3 protein: CASSLTARPTGELFF
CDR3 DNA: TGTGCCAGCAGCTTAACGGCTAGACCCACCGGGGAGCTGTTTTTT

D gene: .
clone size: .
J gene: TRBJ2-7
V gene: TRBV28
CDR3 protein: CASSPPTGHEQYF
CDR3 DNA: TGTGCCAGCAGTCCTCCCACCGGCCACGAGCAGTACTTC

D gene: .
clone size: .
J gene: TRBJ2-7
V gene: TRBV11-3
CDR3 protein: CASSLTEGYEQYF
CDR3 DNA: TGTGCCAGCAGCTTAACGGAGGGGTACGAGCAGTACTTC

D gene: .
clone size: .
J gene: TRBJ1-2
V gene: TRBV29-1
CDR3 protein: CSVEIREGYTF
CDR3 DNA: TGCAGCGTTGAAATAAGGGAGGGCTACACCTTC

D gene: .
clone size: .
J gene: TRBJ2-1
V gene: TRBV27
CDR3 protein: CASSSIGSRDEQFF
CDR3 DNA: TGTGCCAGCAGTTCAATCGGGAGTCGCGATGAGCAGTTCTTC

D gene: .
clone size: few
J gene: TRBJ2-3
V gene: TRBV5-8
CDR3 protein: CASSSSTTGKEATDTQYF
CDR3 DNA: TGTGCCAGCAGCTCGTCAACAACAGGGAAAGAGGCCACAGATACGCAGTATTTT

D gene: .
clone size: .
J gene: TRBJ2-2
V gene: TRBV6-5
CDR3 protein: CASSRQFANTGELFF
CDR3 DNA: TGTGCCAGCAGTCGACAGTTCGCGAACACCGGGGAGCTGTTTTTT

D gene: .
clone size: .
J gene: TRBJ2-7
V gene: TRBV20-1
CDR3 protein: CSARDPPPQYEQYF
CDR3 DNA: TGCAGTGCTAGAGACCCCCCACCACAGTACGAGCAGTACTTC

D gene: .
clone size: .
J gene: TRBJ2-3
V gene: TRBV24-1
CDR3 protein: CATSDPQDTQYF
CDR3 DNA: TGTGCCACCAGTGATCCACAAGATACGCAGTATTTT

D gene: .
clone size: .
J gene: TRBJ2-2
V gene: TRBV28
CDR3 protein: CASTSVGELFF
CDR3 DNA: TGTGCCAGCACCTCTGTAGGGGAGCTGTTTTTT

D gene: TRBD2
clone size: few
J gene: TRBJ2-3
V gene: TRBV28
CDR3 protein: CASSFSGRAGDTQYF
CDR3 DNA: TGTGCCAGCAGTTTTAGCGGGAGGGCCGGAGATACGCAGTATTTT

D gene: TRBD2
clone size: .
J gene: TRBJ2-1
V gene: TRBV28
CDR3 protein: CASSVSGTSYNEQFF
CDR3 DNA: TGTGCCAGCAGTGTCTCCGGGACTAGCTACAATGAGCAGTTCTTC

D gene: TRBD2
clone size: .
J gene: TRBJ2-7
V gene: TRBV27
CDR3 protein: CASSLRLGGRGRADISEQYF
CDR3 DNA: TGTGCCAGCAGTCTACGTCTTGGGGGGAGGGGCAGGGCTGACATCAGCGAGCAGTACTTC

D gene: .
clone size: .
J gene: TRBJ2-5
V gene: TRBV9
CDR3 protein: CASSEDSQETQYF
CDR3 DNA: TGTGCCAGCAGCGAAGACAGTCAAGAGACCCAGTACTTC

D gene: .
clone size: .
J gene: TRBJ1-5
V gene: TRBV19
CDR3 protein: CASNMGITSNQPQHF
CDR3 DNA: TGTGCCAGTAATATGGGGATTACTAGCAATCAGCCCCAGCATTTT

D gene: TRBD1
clone size: .
J gene: TRBJ1-6
V gene: TRBV5-6
CDR3 protein: CASSLTRGQGPYNSPLHF
CDR3 DNA: TGTGCCAGCAGCTTGACGAGGGGACAGGGGCCCTATAATTCACCCCTCCACTTT

D gene: .
clone size: .
J gene: TRBJ2-7
V gene: TRBV20-1
CDR3 protein: CSARDRDTYEQYF
CDR3 DNA: TGCAGTGCTAGAGACAGGGATACCTACGAGCAGTACTTC

D gene: TRBD1
clone size: .
J gene: TRBJ1-2
V gene: TRBV29-1
CDR3 protein: CSVPTPGDRVNYGYTF
CDR3 DNA: TGCAGCGTGCCCACACCCGGGGACAGAGTTAACTATGGCTACACCTTC

D gene: .
clone size: .
J gene: TRBJ1-4
V gene: TRBV4-1
CDR3 protein: CASSQVGGSEKLFF
CDR3 DNA: TGCGCCAGCAGCCAAGTCGGAGGGAGCGAAAAACTGTTTTTT

D gene: .
clone size: .
J gene: TRBJ2-5
V gene: TRBV5-1
CDR3 protein: CASSWTRGRRETQYF
CDR3 DNA: TGCGCCAGCAGCTGGACCAGGGGTCGGCGGGAGACCCAGTACTTC

D gene: .
clone size: .
J gene: TRBJ2-6
V gene: TRBV28
CDR3 protein: CASSQLASSGANVLTF
CDR3 DNA: TGTGCCAGCAGTCAACTGGCTTCCTCTGGGGCCAACGTCCTGACTTTC

D gene: TRBD1
clone size: .
J gene: TRBJ1-2
V gene: TRBV27
CDR3 protein: CASSSTGFAVTF
CDR3 DNA: TGTGCCAGCAGTTCGACAGGGTTCGCGGTCACCTTC

D gene: TRBD1
clone size: .
J gene: TRBJ2-7
V gene: TRBV7-9
CDR3 protein: CASSQGTAPSYEQYF
CDR3 DNA: TGTGCCAGCAGCCAAGGGACAGCTCCATCCTACGAGCAGTACTTC

D gene: .
clone size: .
J gene: TRBJ1-5
V gene: TRBV7-2
CDR3 protein: CASGPPRGTVQPQHF
CDR3 DNA: TGTGCCAGCGGCCCCCCTCGGGGAACCGTTCAGCCCCAGCATTTT

D gene: TRBD1
clone size: .
J gene: TRBJ1-1
V gene: TRBV6-6
CDR3 protein: CASSCNRGRTEAFF
CDR3 DNA: TGTGCCAGCAGTTGCAACAGGGGCCGAACTGAAGCTTTCTTT

D gene: TRBD1
clone size: .
J gene: TRBJ2-7
V gene: TRBV2
CDR3 protein: CAGYSGTGGGKGQYF
CDR3 DNA: TGTGCCGGGTACTCCGGGACAGGGGGCGGGAAAGGGCAGTACTTC

D gene: .
clone size: .
J gene: TRBJ1-2
V gene: TRBV23-1
CDR3 protein: CARCPQGDYGYTF
CDR3 DNA: TGCGCCAGGTGCCCACAGGGTGACTATGGCTACACCTTC

D gene: .
clone size: .
J gene: TRBJ2-4
V gene: TRBV6-2/TRBV6-3
CDR3 protein: CASSRDRTQGAKNIQYF
CDR3 DNA: TGTGCCAGCAGTCGCGACAGGACCCAGGGGGCCAAAAACATTCAGTACTTC

D gene: .
clone size: .
J gene: TRBJ1-1
V gene: TRBV4-1
CDR3 protein: CASSKDGTGETEAFF
CDR3 DNA: TGCGCCAGCAGCAAAGACGGTACTGGGGAGACTGAAGCTTTCTTT

D gene: TRBD2
clone size: .
J gene: TRBJ2-6
V gene: TRBV27
CDR3 protein: CASSRGGAARANVLTF
CDR3 DNA: TGTGCCAGCAGTCGCGGGGGGGCGGCCCGAGCCAACGTCCTGACTTTC

D gene: .
clone size: .
J gene: TRBJ2-1
V gene: TRBV6-4
CDR3 protein: CASSDDSHVSSYNEQFF
CDR3 DNA: TGTGCCAGCAGTGACGACAGTCACGTTAGCTCCTACAATGAGCAGTTCTTC

D gene: .
clone size: .
J gene: TRBJ2-4
V gene: TRBV5-4
CDR3 protein: CASSFGKNIQYF
CDR3 DNA: TGTGCCAGCAGCTTCGGCAAAAACATTCAGTACTTC

D gene: .
clone size: .
J gene: TRBJ1-1
V gene: TRBV28
CDR3 protein: CASSLYLNTEAFF
CDR3 DNA: TGTGCCAGCAGTTTATACCTTAACACTGAAGCTTTCTTT

D gene: .
clone size: once
J gene: TRBJ1-6
V gene: TRBV20-1
CDR3 protein: CSATPGLSIPSPLHF
CDR3 DNA: TGCAGTGCCACCCCGGGACTCAGTATTCCTTCACCCCTCCACTTT

D gene: TRBD2
clone size: .
J gene: TRBJ2-2
V gene: TRBV4-1
CDR3 protein: CASAGPTSGNLVGELFF
CDR3 DNA: TGCGCCAGCGCAGGCCCCACTAGCGGGAATCTTGTCGGGGAGCTGTTTTTT

D gene: .
clone size: .
J gene: TRBJ1-3
V gene: TRBV9
CDR3 protein: CASGYRESGNTIYF
CDR3 DNA: TGTGCCAGCGGTTACAGGGAATCCGGAAACACCATATATTTT

D gene: .
clone size: once
J gene: TRBJ1-1
V gene: TRBV3-1
CDR3 protein: CASSPDSDYSHLMNTEAFF
CDR3 DNA: TGTGCCAGCAGCCCCGATTCTGATTACTCGCACCTCATGAACACTGAAGCTTTCTTT

D gene: .
clone size: .
J gene: TRBJ2-5
V gene: TRBV7-7
CDR3 protein: CASSLAVSGPQYF
CDR3 DNA: TGTGCTAGCAGCTTAGCGGTGTCGGGGCCCCAGTACTTC

D gene: .
clone size: .
J gene: TRBJ2-3
V gene: TRBV27
CDR3 protein: CASSSGQPDTQYF
CDR3 DNA: TGTGCCAGCAGTTCCGGACAGCCAGATACGCAGTATTTT

D gene: .
clone size: .
J gene: TRBJ2-7
V gene: TRBV20-1
CDR3 protein: CSAREQGPPHEQYF
CDR3 DNA: TGCAGTGCTAGAGAACAGGGTCCGCCCCACGAGCAGTACTTC

D gene: TRBD1
clone size: .
J gene: TRBJ2-7
V gene: TRBV27
CDR3 protein: CASSFGTAPYEQYF
CDR3 DNA: TGTGCCAGCAGTTTTGGGACAGCCCCCTACGAGCAGTACTTC

D gene: TRBD2
clone size: .
J gene: TRBJ2-1
V gene: TRBV27
CDR3 protein: CASNPSGRTEQFF
CDR3 DNA: TGTGCCAGCAATCCTAGCGGGAGAACTGAGCAGTTCTTC

D gene: TRBD2
clone size: .
J gene: TRBJ2-3
V gene: TRBV27
CDR3 protein: CASSSLAGEADTQYF
CDR3 DNA: TGTGCCAGCAGTTCCTTAGCGGGAGAGGCTGATACGCAGTATTTT

D gene: .
clone size: .
J gene: TRBJ1-4
V gene: TRBV4-1
CDR3 protein: CASSQDRSGLDEKLFF
CDR3 DNA: TGCGCCAGCAGCCAAGATCGAAGTGGGCTTGATGAAAAACTGTTTTTT

D gene: TRBD2
clone size: .
J gene: TRBJ2-1
V gene: TRBV6-5
CDR3 protein: CASSYLGLAEYNEQFF
CDR3 DNA: TGTGCCAGCAGTTACCTGGGACTAGCGGAGTACAATGAGCAGTTCTTC

D gene: .
clone size: .
J gene: TRBJ2-3
V gene: TRBV12-3/TRBV12-4
CDR3 protein: CASSLTVGGVTDTQYF
CDR3 DNA: TGTGCCAGCAGTTTAACGGTCGGAGGGGTCACAGATACGCAGTATTTT

D gene: .
clone size: .
J gene: TRBJ2-5
V gene: TRBV9
CDR3 protein: CASSVARGKETQYF
CDR3 DNA: TGTGCCAGCAGCGTAGCTCGAGGGAAAGAGACCCAGTACTTC